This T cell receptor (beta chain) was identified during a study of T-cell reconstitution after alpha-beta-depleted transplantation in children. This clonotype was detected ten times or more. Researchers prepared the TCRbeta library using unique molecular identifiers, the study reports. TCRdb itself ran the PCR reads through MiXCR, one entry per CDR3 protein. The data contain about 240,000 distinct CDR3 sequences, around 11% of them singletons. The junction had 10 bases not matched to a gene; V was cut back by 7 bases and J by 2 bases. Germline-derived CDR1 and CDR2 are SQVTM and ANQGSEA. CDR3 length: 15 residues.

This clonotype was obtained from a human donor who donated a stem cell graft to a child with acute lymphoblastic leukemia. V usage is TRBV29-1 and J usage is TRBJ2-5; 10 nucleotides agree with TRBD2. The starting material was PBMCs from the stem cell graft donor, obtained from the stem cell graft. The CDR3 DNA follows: TGCAGCGCGAACCCACTAGCGGGATCACAAGAGACCCAGTACTTC. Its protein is CSANPLAGSQETQYF.